These 19 T cell receptor beta chains originate from one sample sequenced in a study of early stage breast cancer tumors. This table comes from immunoSEQ multiplex PCR, and its TCRdb copy is limited to in-frame clones, with some not included. The data contain roughly 57,000 clones, 85% to 95% of them singletons. Source material: blood. The receptor source for this set is a person in their 70s with breast cancer.

The chain has TRBV6-5 and TRBJ1-4; 8 nucleotides line up with TRBD1. CDR3 length equals 15 residues. J gave up 3 bases and V 5 bases, and 5 bases lay outside the gene matches. Per germline, CDR1 MNHEY and CDR2 SVGAGI. CDR3 protein: CASSTTGAPNEKLFF. In nucleotides, the CDR3 is TGTGCCAGCAGTACGACAGGGGCCCCTAATGAAAAACTGTTTTTT.

The sample holds one count of this clone. The rearrangement uses TRBV2 and TRBJ1-1; tentatively, D is TRBD1 (5 bases). The CDR3 contains 14 residues. Germline V gene lookup returns CDR1 SNHLY and CDR2 FYNNEI. V lost 6 bases and J 5 bases, leaving 16 bases between the germline ends. This chain's CDR3 is CASRGAGFGTEAFF. As DNA, the CDR3 is TGTGCCAGCAGAGGGGCGGGGTTTGGGACTGAAGCTTTCTTT. The full variable domain, in which reference TRBV2 and TRBJ1-1 provide the parts outside the CDR3, is EPEVTQTPSHQVTQMGQEVILRCVPISNHLYFYWYRQILGQKVEFLVSFYNNEISEKSEIFDDQFSVERPDGSNFTLKIRSTKLEDSAMYFCASRGAGFGTEAFFGQGTRLTVV.

V usage is TRBV7-3 and J usage is TRBJ2-1; weak D call: TRBD2 (5 bases). This CDR3 spans 15 amino acids. CDR1 is SGHTA and CDR2 is FQGTGA in the germline V gene. V lost 6 bases and J lost 2, with 14 bases in between. This chain's CDR3 is CASSLSGGTYNEQFF. Written as DNA, the CDR3 is TGTGCCAGCAGTCTAAGCGGAGGAACCTACAATGAGCAGTTCTTC.

The chain links TRBV5-8 to TRBJ2-2; D is ambiguous. The CDR3 has 16 amino acids. V lost 4 bases to trimming and J lost 0 bases, with 13 bases between them. Germline CDR1 SGHTS, CDR2 YDEGEE. The CDR3 protein is CASSPGIPANTGELFF. CDR3 bases: TGTGCCAGCAGCCCAGGAATCCCCGCGAACACCGGGGAGCTGTTTTTT.

The rearrangement joins TRBV7-8 to TRBJ1-6, with TRBD1 matching over 8 bases. The junction had 4 bases not matched to a gene; V was cut back by 3 bases and J by 9 bases. The germline V gene has CDR1 SGHVS and CDR2 FQNEAQ. The CDR3 is 14 amino acids. The CDR3 spells CASSFGQGVSPLHF. Here the CDR3 DNA reads TGTGCCAGCAGCTTTGGACAGGGTGTTTCACCCCTCCACTTT.

The chain employs TRBV10-3 and TRBJ2-2, with 9 bases lining up with TRBD2. The CDR3 extends over 17 amino acids. The junction had 8 bases not matched to a gene; V was cut back by 4 bases and J by 2 bases. CDR1 is ENHRY, CDR2 SYGVKD, per germline. The CDR3, as DNA: TGTGCCATCAGTGCGGCTAGCGGGGTACTAAACACCGGGGAGCTGTTTTTT. Translating gives CAISAASGVLNTGELFF.

The rearrangement uses TRBV5-1 and TRBJ1-5, with D perhaps TRBD1 (5 bases). CDR3 size: 13 residues. Germline V gene data show CDR1 as SGHRS and CDR2 as YFSETQ. Deletions cut 4 bases from V and 5 bases from J, with 10 bases between. CDR3 residues: CASSQGDDQPQHF. Written as DNA, the CDR3 is TGCGCCAGCAGCCAGGGCGACGATCAGCCCCAGCATTTT.

This rearrangement joins TRBV10-1 to TRBJ1-1; TRBD1 might be the D (5 bases). Germline V gene data show CDR1 as WNHNN and CDR2 as SYGVQD (reference sequence). The CDR3 sequence is 14 residues long. V lost 8 bases and J lost 5, with 18 bases in between. The CDR3 loop is CASQRTREETEAFF. CDR3 sequence (DNA): TGCGCCAGCCAAAGGACAAGGGAGGAGACTGAAGCTTTCTTT.

This clone was detected only a few times. CDR3 in DNA: TGTGCCAGTACGAGTTCGGGACAGCCTCAAGAGACCCAGTACTTC. The encoded protein is CASTSSGQPQETQYF. The J gene is TRBJ2-5, the V gene TRBV5-6; 7 bases line up with TRBD1. The CDR3 contains 15 residues. Germline loops: CDR1 SGHDT, CDR2 YYEEEE. The V gene end was trimmed by 8 bases and the J gene end by 2 bases; junction bases not matched to a gene: 12.

This rearrangement joins TRBV28 to TRBJ1-2; no definite D call. V shed 2 bases and J shed 4 bases, with 11 bases lying between them. The CDR3 contains 14 residues. In germline, CDR1 is MDHEN, CDR2 SYDVKM. The CDR3 region has the DNA TGTGCCAGCAGTTTACCTGGGAGACTCTATGGCTACACCTTC. Translated: CASSLPGRLYGYTF.

V gene TRBV29-1 combines with J gene TRBJ1-1, with TRBD1 matching 9 bases. J gave up 2 bases and V 6 bases, and 4 bases lay outside the gene matches. Germline V lookup: CDR1 SQVTM, CDR2 ANQGSEA. The CDR3 is made up of 13 amino acids. This chain's CDR3 is CSVGQGTNTEAFF. The CDR3 coding sequence is TGCAGCGTCGGACAGGGGACAAACACTGAAGCTTTCTTT.

The genes are TRBV6-1 and TRBJ1-5; D may be TRBD1 (5 bases). Germline V gives CDR1 MNHNS, CDR2 SASEGT. Deletions cut 2 bases from V and 4 bases from J, with 15 bases between. This CDR3 region has 16 residues. The CDR3: CASSEWGRGLNQPQHF. CDR3 in DNA: TGTGCCAGCAGTGAATGGGGCAGAGGCTTAAATCAGCCCCAGCATTTT.

The chain is built from TRBV19 and TRBJ2-2; 9 nucleotides agree with TRBD2. Germline assignment: CDR1 LNHDA and CDR2 SQIVND (reference sequence). V was clipped by 1 base and J by 3 bases; unmatched bases: 15. The CDR3 covers 20 residues. The CDR3 reads CASSIGQVLSLAGYTGELFF. Written as DNA, the CDR3 is TGTGCCAGTAGTATAGGACAGGTACTATCGCTAGCGGGATACACCGGGGAGCTGTTTTTT.

The J gene is TRBJ1-6, the V gene TRBV7-8; 7 bases are a match to TRBD1. CDR3 length equals 13 residues. V dropped 5 bases and J dropped 13; count of bases not matched to a gene: 8. Germline lookup yields CDR1 SGHVS and CDR2 FQNEAQ. The CDR3 here is CASSVPDRIPLHF. In DNA form, the CDR3 reads TGTGCCAGCAGCGTACCGGACAGGATCCCCCTCCACTTT.

This chain uses TRBV6-1 with TRBJ2-7; D may be TRBD1 (6 bases). This CDR3 region has 13 residues. Trimming shortened V by 2 bases and J by 3 bases, and 8 bases separated the two germline ends. Germline CDR1 and CDR2: MNHNS and SASEGT. As DNA, the CDR3 is TGTGCCAGCAGTGAAACAGGGTTCTACGAGCAGTACTTC. Its translation: CASSETGFYEQYF.

The J gene is TRBJ2-7, the V gene TRBV11-2, with 7 bases aligning to TRBD2. Per the germline V gene, CDR1 is SGHAT and CDR2 is FQNNGV. CDR3 length equals 15 residues. J gave up 6 bases and V 4 bases, and 12 bases lay outside the gene matches. CDR3 sequence: CASSYEEVRGSEQYF. Here the CDR3 DNA reads TGTGCCAGCAGCTACGAAGAAGTGCGGGGGTCCGAGCAGTACTTC.

This chain uses TRBV10-3 with TRBJ1-1, with 7 bases aligning to TRBD1. The germline gives CDR1 ENHRY, CDR2 SYGVKD. The CDR3 sequence is 12 residues long. J gave up 1 base and V 8 bases, and 1 base lay outside the gene matches. This CDR3 is CAIRTGNTEAFF. The CDR3 nucleotides are TGTGCCATCCGGACAGGGAACACTGAAGCTTTCTTT.

The rearrangement joins TRBV27 to TRBJ2-7; D is uncertain. CDR3 size: 11 residues. Germline CDR1 is MNHEY and CDR2 is SMNVEV (reference sequence). V was shortened by 2 bases and J by 7 bases, with 6 bases between the two germline ends. The CDR3 DNA is TGTGCCAGCAGTTTAGGTAGTGAGCAGTACTTC. Translating it yields CASSLGSEQYF.

The chain is built from TRBV2 and TRBJ1-5; TRBD1 matches at 9 bases. The V segment lost 1 base and the J segment 4 bases; nucleotides outside the gene matches: 5. Germline V CDR1 and CDR2: SNHLY, FYNNEI. The CDR3 is made up of 16 amino acids. CDR3: CASSEEGQGLNQPQHF. CDR3 nucleotide sequence: TGTGCCAGCAGTGAAGAAGGACAGGGGCTTAATCAGCCCCAGCATTTT.